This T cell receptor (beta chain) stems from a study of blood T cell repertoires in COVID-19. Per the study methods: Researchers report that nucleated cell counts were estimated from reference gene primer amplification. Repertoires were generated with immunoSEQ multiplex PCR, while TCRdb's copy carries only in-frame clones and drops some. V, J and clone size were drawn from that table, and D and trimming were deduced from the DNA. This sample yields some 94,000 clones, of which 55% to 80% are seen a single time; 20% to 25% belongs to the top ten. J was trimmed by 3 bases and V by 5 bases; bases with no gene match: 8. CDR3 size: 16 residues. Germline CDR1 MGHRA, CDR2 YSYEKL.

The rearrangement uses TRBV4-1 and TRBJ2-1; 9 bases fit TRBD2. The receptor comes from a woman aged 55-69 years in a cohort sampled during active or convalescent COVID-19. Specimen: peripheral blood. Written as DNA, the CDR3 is TGCGCCAGCAGCGAGACCCTAGCGGGGATCTACAATGAGCAGTTCTTC. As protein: CASSETLAGIYNEQFF.